The 18 T cell receptor beta chains below were found in one sample sequenced in a study of OX40 agonist ivuxolimab in advanced cancers. The table came from immunoSEQ multiplex PCR; TCRdb's copy has only in-frame clones and leaves some out. There are about 78,000 clones in the sample; roughly 93% occur only once, and 2.5% to 3.5% lies in the top ten. The sequenced sample was CD4+ or CD8+ T cells sorted from blood, obtained in a trial of the OX40 agonist ivuxolimab. These receptors were taken from an adult with an advanced solid tumor such as melanoma, head and neck, liver or kidney cancer.

The genes are TRBV20-1 and TRBJ2-5; no clear D gene. The germline V and J ends were trimmed by 5 bases and 5 bases, with 6 bases remaining between them. There are 10 residues in the CDR3. Germline assignment: CDR1 DFQATT and CDR2 SNEGSKA (reference sequence). The CDR3 DNA sequence: TGCAGTGCTGGGTTTGAGACCCAGTACTTC. Translating it yields CSAGFETQYF.

This clone was recorded a few times. The chain uses TRBV4-1 and TRBJ2-4; D not resolved. There are 16 residues in the CDR3. CDR1 and CDR2 (germline): MGHRA, YSYEKL. V was cut by 0 bases and J by 0 bases, with 9 bases left in between. CDR3: CASSQDPRVAKNIQYF. The CDR3, as DNA: TGCGCCAGCAGCCAAGATCCCCGGGTAGCCAAAAACATTCAGTACTTC.

The rearrangement joins TRBV7-2 to TRBJ2-2; maybe TRBD1 (5 bases). This CDR3 has 16 residues. The germline CDR1 and CDR2 sequences are SGHTA and FQGNSA. V was pared by 0 bases and J by 5 bases, with 13 bases between. The DNA for the CDR3 is TGTGCCAGCAGCTTAGCGGCGACAGCTTATACCGGGGAGCTGTTTTTT. Protein: CASSLAATAYTGELFF.

V usage is TRBV6-5 and J usage is TRBJ1-1; no reliable D call. The CDR3 consists of 13 residues. Germline CDR1 is MNHEY and CDR2 is SVGAGI. V shed 8 bases and J shed 3 bases, with 13 bases lying between them. CDR3 DNA: TGTGCCAGCGGTCGGCCTGAGGACACTGAAGCTTTCTTT. As protein: CASGRPEDTEAFF.

The chain joins TRBV18 to TRBJ2-7, with D perhaps TRBD1 or TRBD2 (5 bases each). V lost 4 bases, J lost 2 bases, and 12 bases lay in between. This CDR3 region has 14 residues. The germline V gene encodes CDR1 KGHSH and CDR2 LQKENI. CDR3 bases: TGTGCCAGCTCACTTTACGGGGCCGCCTACGAGCAGTACTTC. Amino acid sequence: CASSLYGAAYEQYF. The entire variable domain, with the rest obtained from reference TRBV18 and TRBJ2-7, is as follows: NAGVMQNPRHLVRRRGQEARLRCSPMKGHSHVYWYRQLPEEGLKFMVYLQKENIIDESGMPKERFSAEFPKEGPSILRIQQVVRGDSAAYFCASSLYGAAYEQYFGPGTRLTVT.

The chain combines TRBV4-2 with TRBJ2-3, with TRBD2 matching over 8 bases. The CDR3 runs to 14 residues. The V gene's germline CDR1 is LGHNA and CDR2 YNFKEQ. V gave up 1 base and J gave up 8 bases; unmatched junction bases: 5. The CDR3 protein is CASSQVGGGSTQYF. Written as DNA, the CDR3 is TGTGCCAGCAGCCAAGTCGGGGGGGGAAGTACGCAGTATTTT.

V and J are TRBV5-4 and TRBJ1-4; a possible D gene is TRBD1 (5 bases). Trimming shortened V by 3 bases and J by 8 bases, and 17 bases separated the two germline ends. The CDR3 sequence is 15 residues long. CDR1 and CDR2 from the germline V gene are SGHNT and YYREEE (reference sequence). CDR3 nucleotide sequence: TGTGCCAGCAGCTCTTCCGGGACGCCAGACGAAAAACTGTTTTTT. Amino acids: CASSSSGTPDEKLFF.

The chain uses TRBV15 and TRBJ1-1; D may be TRBD1 (5 bases). With 5 bases removed from V and 0 bases from J, the gap between germline ends came to 22 bases. The germline V gene encodes CDR1 LNHNV and CDR2 YYDKDF (reference sequence). The length of the CDR3 is 18 residues. Here the CDR3 DNA reads TGTGCCACCAGCGGGGGGGGAGGAGGATCTTACTTGAACACTGAAGCTTTCTTT. It yields the protein CATSGGGGGSYLNTEAFF.

The chain is built from TRBV15 and TRBJ2-3, with no clear D. There are 13 residues in the CDR3. The germline V gene encodes CDR1 LNHNV and CDR2 YYDKDF (reference sequence). With 3 bases removed from V and 0 bases from J, the gap between germline ends came to 4 bases. The CDR3 region is CATSRASTDTQYF. In nucleotides, the CDR3 is TGTGCCACCAGCAGGGCTAGCACAGATACGCAGTATTTT.

This clone was seen a few times. The chain is built from TRBV4-1 and TRBJ1-2; no definite D call. This CDR3 has 12 amino acids. V was cut by 1 base and J by 8 bases, with 8 bases left in between. Germline-derived CDR1 and CDR2 are MGHRA and YSYEKL. The CDR3 here is CASSQAPGGYTF. In nucleotides, the CDR3 is TGCGCCAGCAGCCAAGCCCCGGGGGGCTACACCTTC.

CDR3 sequence: CASSPGRGVAKNIQYF. DNA of the CDR3: TGCGCCAGCAGCCCGGGAAGGGGGGTAGCCAAAAACATTCAGTACTTC. This rearrangement joins TRBV4-1 to TRBJ2-4, with D possibly called TRBD1 or TRBD2 (6 bases each). Germline CDR1 reads MGHRA; CDR2 reads YSYEKL. The V gene lost 4 bases and the J gene lost 0 bases, with 13 bases spanning the gap. The CDR3 extends over 16 amino acids.

The V gene is TRBV30, the J gene TRBJ1-1; D gene ambiguous. The CDR3 runs to 15 residues. The V end lost 3 bases, the J end lost 2 bases, and 16 bases lay between the germline ends. The germline CDR1 and CDR2 sequences are GTSNPN and SVGIG (reference sequence). The CDR3 region has the DNA TGTGCCTGGAGGGATGGACCCCCCGACAACACTGAAGCTTTCTTT. This encodes CAWRDGPPDNTEAFF.

The sample holds a few counts of this clone. The chain is built from TRBV2 and TRBJ1-2; the D gene is possibly TRBD1 (5 bases). The CDR3 runs to 13 residues. Germline CDR1 is SNHLY and CDR2 is FYNNEI. Trimming took off 7 bases at V and 2 bases at J, with 11 bases between the two ends. The CDR3 loop is CASTDSLNYGYTF. The CDR3 DNA is TGTGCCAGCACCGACAGCCTCAACTATGGCTACACCTTC.

This rearrangement joins TRBV7-2 to TRBJ1-1; no firm D call. V shed 1 base and J shed 3 bases, with 18 bases lying between them. The length of the CDR3 is 17 residues. The germline V gene has CDR1 SGHTA and CDR2 FQGNSA. CDR3 protein: CASSLESHFVTYTEAFF. Written as DNA, the CDR3 is TGTGCCAGCAGCTTAGAGTCCCATTTCGTGACCTACACTGAAGCTTTCTTT.

The chain has TRBV10-3 and TRBJ2-1; D is undetermined. Trimming stripped 1 base from V and 10 bases from J, with 11 bases between. Germline V gene data show CDR1 as ENHRY and CDR2 as SYGVKD. The length of the CDR3 is 13 residues. CDR3 in DNA: TGTGCCATCAGTGAGTTGGAGTTCGCGGAGCAGTTCTTC. Encoded protein: CAISELEFAEQFF.

The chain employs TRBV5-1 and TRBJ2-1, with 9 positions matching TRBD2. The CDR3 runs to 15 residues. Germline V lookup: CDR1 SGHRS, CDR2 YFSETQ. V shed 1 base, J shed 9 bases, and the junction held 8 bases outside the gene matches. CDR3: CASSLRPAGGSEQFF. The CDR3 DNA is TGCGCCAGCAGCTTGAGGCCCGCGGGGGGGTCTGAGCAGTTCTTC.

The chain uses TRBV30 and TRBJ1-6; 7 bases match TRBD1. Looked up from germline, CDR1 is GTSNPN and CDR2 is SVGIG (reference sequence). The CDR3 is made up of 14 amino acids. V dropped 3 bases and J dropped 14; count of bases not matched to a gene: 13. CDR3 nucleotides: TGTGCCTGGAGCCCCGACAGGGCCTCTTGGACCCTCCACTTT. It codes for CAWSPDRASWTLHF.

The V and J genes are TRBV5-1 and TRBJ1-1; possible D gene TRBD1, 6 bases. This CDR3 region has 14 residues. Germline loops: CDR1 SGHRS, CDR2 YFSETQ. The V end was cut by 5 bases, the J end by 4 bases, with 15 bases between. This CDR3 reads CASRAGVGGTEAFF. DNA for the CDR3: TGCGCCAGCAGAGCAGGGGTCGGCGGCACTGAAGCTTTCTTT.